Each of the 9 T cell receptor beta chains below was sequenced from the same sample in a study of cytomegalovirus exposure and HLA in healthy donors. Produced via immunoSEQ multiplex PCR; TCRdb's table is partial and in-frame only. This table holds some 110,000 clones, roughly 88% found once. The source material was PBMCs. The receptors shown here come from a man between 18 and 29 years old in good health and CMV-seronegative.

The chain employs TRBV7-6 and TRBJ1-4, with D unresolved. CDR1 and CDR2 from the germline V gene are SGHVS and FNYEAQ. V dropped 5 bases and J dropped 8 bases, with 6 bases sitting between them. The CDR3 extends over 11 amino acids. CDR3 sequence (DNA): TGTGCCAGCAGCCCGGGGGAAAAACTGTTTTTT. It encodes CASSPGEKLFF.

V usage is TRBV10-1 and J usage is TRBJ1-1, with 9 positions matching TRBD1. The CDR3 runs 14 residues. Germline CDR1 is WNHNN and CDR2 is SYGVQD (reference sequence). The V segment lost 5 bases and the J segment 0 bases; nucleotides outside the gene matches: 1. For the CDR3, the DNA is TGCGCCAGCAGTTGGGACAGGGTGAACACTGAAGCTTTCTTT. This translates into CASSWDRVNTEAFF.

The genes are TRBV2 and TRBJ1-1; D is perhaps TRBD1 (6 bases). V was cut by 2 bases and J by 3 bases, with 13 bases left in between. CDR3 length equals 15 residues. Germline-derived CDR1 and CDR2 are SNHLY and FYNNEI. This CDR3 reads CASSEPGTSYTEAFF. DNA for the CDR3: TGTGCCAGCAGTGAACCCGGGACATCTTACACTGAAGCTTTCTTT.

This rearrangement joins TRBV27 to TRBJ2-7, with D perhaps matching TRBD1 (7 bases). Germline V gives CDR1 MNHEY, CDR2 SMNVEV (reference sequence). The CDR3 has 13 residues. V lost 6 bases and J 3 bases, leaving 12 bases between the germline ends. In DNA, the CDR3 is TGTGCCAGCAGAGCAGGGGGGATCTACGAGCAGTACTTC. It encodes CASRAGGIYEQYF.

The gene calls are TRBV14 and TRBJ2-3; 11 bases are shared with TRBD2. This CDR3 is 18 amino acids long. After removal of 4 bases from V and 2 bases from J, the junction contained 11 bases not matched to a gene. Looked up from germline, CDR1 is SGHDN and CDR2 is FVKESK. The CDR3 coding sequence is TGTGCCAGCAGCCTTGGTTGGCTAGCGGGGGGTGACACAGATACGCAGTATTTT. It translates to CASSLGWLAGGDTDTQYF.

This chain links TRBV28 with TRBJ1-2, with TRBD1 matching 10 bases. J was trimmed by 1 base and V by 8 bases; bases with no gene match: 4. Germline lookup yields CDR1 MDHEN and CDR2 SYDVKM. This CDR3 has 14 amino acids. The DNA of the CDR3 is TGTGCCAGCTTGGGACAGGGGCGTAACTATGGCTACACCTTC. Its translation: CASLGQGRNYGYTF.

The CDR3 loop is CASSPGTSGDYNEQFF. The CDR3 nucleotides are TGTGCCAGCAGCCCCGGGACTAGCGGGGACTACAATGAGCAGTTCTTC. This chain joins TRBV7-9 and TRBJ2-1; 13 positions match TRBD2. Germline values: CDR1 SEHNR, CDR2 FQNEAQ (reference sequence). There are 16 residues in the CDR3. After removal of 5 bases from V and 3 bases from J, the junction contained 4 bases not matched to a gene. Drawing the rest from reference TRBV7-9 and TRBJ2-1, the complete variable domain is DTGVSQNPRHKITKRGQNVTFRCDPISEHNRLYWYRQTLGQGPEFLTYFQNEAQLEKSRLLSDRFSAERPKGSFSTLEIQRTEQGDSAMYLCASSPGTSGDYNEQFFGPGTRLTVL.

The CDR3 protein is CATQRGAFTGELFF. The DNA for the CDR3 is TGTGCCACGCAGCGGGGGGCCTTCACCGGGGAGCTGTTTTTT. The chain couples TRBV19 to TRBJ2-2; 9 bases match TRBD2. Trimming cost V 10 bases and J 4 bases; bases outside gene matches: 7. The CDR3 has 14 residues. Germline lookup yields CDR1 LNHDA and CDR2 SQIVND (reference sequence).

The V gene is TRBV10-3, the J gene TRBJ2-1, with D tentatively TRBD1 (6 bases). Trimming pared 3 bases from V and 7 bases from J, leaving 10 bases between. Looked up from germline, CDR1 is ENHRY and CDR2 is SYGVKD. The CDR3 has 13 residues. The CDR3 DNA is TGTGCCATCAGTGAAGTACAGGGTAATGAGCAGTTCTTC. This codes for CAISEVQGNEQFF.